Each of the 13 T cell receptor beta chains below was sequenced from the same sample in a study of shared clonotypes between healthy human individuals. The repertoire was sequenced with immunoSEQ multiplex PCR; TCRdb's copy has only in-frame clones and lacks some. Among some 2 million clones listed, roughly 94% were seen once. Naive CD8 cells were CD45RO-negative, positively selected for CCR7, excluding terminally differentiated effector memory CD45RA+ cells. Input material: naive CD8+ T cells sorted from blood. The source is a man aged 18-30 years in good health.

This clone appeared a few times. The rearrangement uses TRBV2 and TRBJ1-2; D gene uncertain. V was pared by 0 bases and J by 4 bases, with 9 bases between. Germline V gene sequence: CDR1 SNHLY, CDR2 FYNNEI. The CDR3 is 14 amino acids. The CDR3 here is CASSEAGDSYGYTF. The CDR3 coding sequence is TGTGCCAGCAGTGAAGCGGGCGATTCCTATGGCTACACCTTC.

The CDR3 DNA reads TGTGCCAGTAGTCCGGGGGCTGCGTCCTACGAGCAGTACTTC. Translating gives CASSPGAASYEQYF. This sequence joins TRBV19 and TRBJ2-7, with D perhaps assigned TRBD1 or TRBD2 (6 bases each). CDR3 length: 14 residues. Trimming took off 5 bases at V and 1 base at J, with 12 bases between the two ends. Germline CDR1 is LNHDA and CDR2 is SQIVND (reference sequence). The whole variable domain, remainder taken from reference TRBV19 and TRBJ2-7, is DGGITQSPKYLFRKEGQNVTLSCEQNLNHDAMYWYRQDPGQGLRLIYYSQIVNDFQKGDIAEGYSVSREKKESFPLTVTSAQKNPTAFYLCASSPGAASYEQYFGPGTRLTVT.

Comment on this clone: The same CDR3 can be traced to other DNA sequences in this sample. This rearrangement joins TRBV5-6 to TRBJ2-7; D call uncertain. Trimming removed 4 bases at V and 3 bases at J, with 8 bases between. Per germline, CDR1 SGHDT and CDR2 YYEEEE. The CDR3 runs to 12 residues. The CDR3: CASSLENYEQYF. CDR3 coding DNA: TGTGCCAGCAGCCTAGAAAACTACGAGCAGTACTTC.

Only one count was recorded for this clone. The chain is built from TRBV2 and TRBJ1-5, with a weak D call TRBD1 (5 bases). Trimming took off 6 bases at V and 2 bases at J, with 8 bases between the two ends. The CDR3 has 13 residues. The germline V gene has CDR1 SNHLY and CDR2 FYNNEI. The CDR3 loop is CASRQGGNQPQHF. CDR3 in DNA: TGTGCCAGCAGGCAGGGCGGCAATCAGCCCCAGCATTTT.

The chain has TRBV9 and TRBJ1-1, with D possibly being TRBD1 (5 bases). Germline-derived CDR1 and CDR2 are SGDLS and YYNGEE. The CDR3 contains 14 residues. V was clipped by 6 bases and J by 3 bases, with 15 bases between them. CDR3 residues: CASISGTEYTEAFF. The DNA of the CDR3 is TGTGCCAGCATCTCCGGGACCGAATACACTGAAGCTTTCTTT.

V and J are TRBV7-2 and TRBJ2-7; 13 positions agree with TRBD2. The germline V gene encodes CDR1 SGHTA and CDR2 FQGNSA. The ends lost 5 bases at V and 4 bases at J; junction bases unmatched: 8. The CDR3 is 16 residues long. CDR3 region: CASSTLAGGEAYEQYF. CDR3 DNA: TGTGCCAGCAGCACACTAGCGGGAGGGGAAGCTTACGAGCAGTACTTC.

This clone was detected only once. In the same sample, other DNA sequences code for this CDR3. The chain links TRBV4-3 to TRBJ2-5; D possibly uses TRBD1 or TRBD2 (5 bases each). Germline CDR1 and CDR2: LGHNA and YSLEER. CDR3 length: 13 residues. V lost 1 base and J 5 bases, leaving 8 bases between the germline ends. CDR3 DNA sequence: TGCGCCAGCAGCCAAGGATGGGGGGAGACCCAGTACTTC. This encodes CASSQGWGETQYF.

CDR3 DNA: TGTGCCAGCAGCTCCCCGACCGACAGGGCCTACGAGCAGTACTTC. It encodes CASSSPTDRAYEQYF. This sequence joins TRBV7-9 and TRBJ2-7, with 7 positions matching TRBD1. The CDR3 is 15 amino acids. Germline lookup yields CDR1 SEHNR and CDR2 FQNEAQ (reference sequence). Trimming removed 4 bases from V and 2 bases from J; junction bases left unmatched: 8.

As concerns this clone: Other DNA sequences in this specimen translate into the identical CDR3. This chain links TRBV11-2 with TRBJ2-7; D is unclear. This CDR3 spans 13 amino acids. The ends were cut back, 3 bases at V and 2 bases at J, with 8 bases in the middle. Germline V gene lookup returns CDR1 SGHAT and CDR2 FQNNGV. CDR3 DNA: TGTGCCAGCAGCTTTGGGCGACCCTACGAGCAGTACTTC. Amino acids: CASSFGRPYEQYF. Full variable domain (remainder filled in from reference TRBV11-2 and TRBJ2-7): EAGVAQSPRYKIIEKRQSVAFWCNPISGHATLYWYQQILGQGPKLLIQFQNNGVVDDSQLPKDRFSAERLKGVDSTLKIQPAKLEDSAVYLCASSFGRPYEQYFGPGTRLTVT.

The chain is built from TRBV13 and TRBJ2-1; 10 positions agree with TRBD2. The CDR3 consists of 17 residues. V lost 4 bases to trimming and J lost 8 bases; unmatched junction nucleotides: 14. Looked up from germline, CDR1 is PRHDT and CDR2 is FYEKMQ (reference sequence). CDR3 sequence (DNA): TGTGCCAGCAGCTCTACCTCCGGACTAGCGGAAGGGGATGAGCAGTTCTTC. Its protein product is CASSSTSGLAEGDEQFF.

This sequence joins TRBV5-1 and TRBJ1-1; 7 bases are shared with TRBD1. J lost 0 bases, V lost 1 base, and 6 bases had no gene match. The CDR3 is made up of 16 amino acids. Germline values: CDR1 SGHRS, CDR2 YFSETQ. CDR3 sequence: CASSLYRGPVNTEAFF. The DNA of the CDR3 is TGCGCCAGCAGCTTGTATAGGGGGCCCGTGAACACTGAAGCTTTCTTT.

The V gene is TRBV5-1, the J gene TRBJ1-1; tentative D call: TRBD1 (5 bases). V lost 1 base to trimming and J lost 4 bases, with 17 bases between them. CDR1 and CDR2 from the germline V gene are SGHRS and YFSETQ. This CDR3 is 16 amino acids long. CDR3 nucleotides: TGCGCCAGCAGCTTGATACAGGCCTCCTTGGGCACTGAAGCTTTCTTT. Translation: CASSLIQASLGTEAFF.

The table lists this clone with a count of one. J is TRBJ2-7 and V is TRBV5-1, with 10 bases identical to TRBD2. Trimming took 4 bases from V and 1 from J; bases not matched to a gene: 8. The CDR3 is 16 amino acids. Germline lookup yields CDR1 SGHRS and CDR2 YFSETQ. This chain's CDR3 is CASSPMTSGLSYEQYF. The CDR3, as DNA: TGCGCCAGCAGCCCTATGACTAGCGGGCTATCCTACGAGCAGTACTTC.